This passage covers 8 T cell receptor beta chains from one sample sequenced in a study of human T cells and chemical hapten exposure. The time point denotes: pre-sensitization, week 0. Stated treatment: therapeutic diphenylcyclopropenone sensitization with weekly scalp DPC. TCRdb reprocessed the RACE reads via MiXCR and lists one record per CDR3 protein. Of 270,000 or so distinct CDR3 sequences listed, almost 8% are singletons. This specimen was whole blood, taken in connection with sensitization to the hapten diphenylcyclopropenone (DPC). Receptor source: a man aged 18 to 35 with alopecia areata. Some clones in this sample may be carry-over from other donors' samples.

This clonotype was detected a few times. This chain connects TRBV20-1 to TRBJ1-3; 7 positions match TRBD1. Germline trimming cut 1 base from V and 3 bases from J; bases unmatched to any gene: 6. The CDR3 contains 15 residues. In germline, CDR1 is DFQATT, CDR2 SNEGSKA (reference sequence). The CDR3 DNA reads TGCAGTGCTAGAGTTGCAGGGGGGAATGGAAACACCATATATTTT. Amino acids: CSARVAGGNGNTIYF.

The gene calls are TRBV7-2 and TRBJ2-1; no firm D call. The CDR3 is 13 residues long. V lost 6 bases to trimming and J lost 4 bases, with 10 bases between them. In germline, CDR1 is SGHTA, CDR2 FQGNSA. CDR3 in amino acids: CASRPEEYNEQFF. The CDR3 DNA reads as TGTGCCAGCAGACCGGAAGAGTACAATGAGCAGTTCTTC.

This clonotype has only a few counts. The chain recombines TRBV12-5 with TRBJ2-5; D perhaps matches TRBD1 (6 bases). V dropped 2 bases and J dropped 0 bases, with 10 bases sitting between them. The germline V gene has CDR1 LGHNT and CDR2 FRNRAP. This CDR3 is built from 15 residues. The CDR3 here is CASGLLRQDQETQYF. In nucleotides, the CDR3 is TGTGCTAGTGGTTTGCTCAGACAGGACCAAGAGACCCAGTACTTC.

The rearrangement joins TRBV6-5 to TRBJ1-5, with D unclear. This CDR3 comprises 15 residues. The V and J ends lost 6 bases and 4 bases respectively, with 16 bases between them. Germline CDR1 and CDR2: MNHEY and SVGAGI. CDR3 sequence: CASRPGYGRNQPQHF. The CDR3 DNA sequence: TGTGCCAGCAGGCCAGGATACGGGAGAAATCAGCCCCAGCATTTT.

This clonotype was observed a handful of times. The rearrangement links TRBV6-5 to TRBJ2-7; 10 bases fit TRBD1. V lost 5 bases, J lost 3 bases, and 4 bases stayed unmatched. Germline lookup yields CDR1 MNHEY and CDR2 SVGAGI. The CDR3 covers 14 residues. CDR3: CASSRRTGGYEQYF. CDR3 sequence (DNA): TGTGCCAGCAGTCGAAGGACAGGGGGCTACGAGCAGTACTTC.

The chain uses TRBV12-3 or TRBV12-4 and TRBJ1-1, with no clear D. V was cut by 7 bases and J by 1 base, with 13 bases left in between. This CDR3 is built from 14 residues. The CDR3 loop is CASTGGAGNTEAFF. CDR3 nucleotides: TGTGCCAGCACTGGCGGTGCTGGGAACACTGAAGCTTTCTTT.

The chain recombines TRBV19 with TRBJ1-5, with TRBD1 matching 7 bases. CDR3 length equals 15 residues. Germline trimming cut 1 base from V and 4 bases from J; bases unmatched to any gene: 4. Germline-derived CDR1 and CDR2 are LNHDA and SQIVND (reference sequence). This chain's CDR3 is CASSIGARGNQPQHF. The DNA for the CDR3 is TGTGCCAGTAGTATAGGAGCCAGGGGGAATCAGCCCCAGCATTTT. Full variable domain (outside the CDR3, taken from reference TRBV19 and TRBJ1-5): DGGITQSPKYLFRKEGQNVTLSCEQNLNHDAMYWYRQDPGQGLRLIYYSQIVNDFQKGDIAEGYSVSREKKESFPLTVTSAQKNPTAFYLCASSIGARGNQPQHFGDGTRLSIL.

The chain is built from TRBV14 and TRBJ2-1; 7 positions match TRBD2. The junction had 8 bases not matched to a gene; V was cut back by 4 bases and J by 2 bases. The germline V gene has CDR1 SGHDN and CDR2 FVKESK. The CDR3 length is 16 residues. This chain's CDR3 is CASSPRSGEAYNEQFF. In DNA form, the CDR3 reads TGTGCCAGCAGCCCCCGGAGCGGGGAAGCCTACAATGAGCAGTTCTTC.